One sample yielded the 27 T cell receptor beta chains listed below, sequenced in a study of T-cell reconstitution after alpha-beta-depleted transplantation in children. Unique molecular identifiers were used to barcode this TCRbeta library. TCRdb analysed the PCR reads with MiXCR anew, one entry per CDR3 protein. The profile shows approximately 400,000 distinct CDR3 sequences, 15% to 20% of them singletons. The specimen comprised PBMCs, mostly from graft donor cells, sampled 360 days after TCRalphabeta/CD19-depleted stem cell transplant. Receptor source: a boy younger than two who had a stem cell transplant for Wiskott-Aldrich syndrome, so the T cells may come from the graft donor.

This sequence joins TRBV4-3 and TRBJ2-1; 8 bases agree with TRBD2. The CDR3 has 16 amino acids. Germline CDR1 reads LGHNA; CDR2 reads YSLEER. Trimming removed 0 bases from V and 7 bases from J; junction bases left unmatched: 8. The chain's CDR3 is CASSQEWREERNEQFF. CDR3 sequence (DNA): TGCGCCAGCAGCCAAGAGTGGCGGGAGGAGAGAAATGAGCAGTTCTTC.

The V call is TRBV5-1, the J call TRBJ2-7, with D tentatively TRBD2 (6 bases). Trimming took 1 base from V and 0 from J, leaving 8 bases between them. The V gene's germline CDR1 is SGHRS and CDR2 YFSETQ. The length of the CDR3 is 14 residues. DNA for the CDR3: TGCGCCAGCAGCTTGATGACTAGCTCCTACGAGCAGTACTTC. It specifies CASSLMTSSYEQYF.

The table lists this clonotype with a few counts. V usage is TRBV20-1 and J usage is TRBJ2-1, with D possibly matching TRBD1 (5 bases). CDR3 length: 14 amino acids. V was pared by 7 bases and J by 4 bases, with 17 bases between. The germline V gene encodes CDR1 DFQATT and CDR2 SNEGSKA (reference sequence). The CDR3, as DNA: TGCAGTGTTCCGCATATTCAGGGTTACAATGAGCAGTTCTTC. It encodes CSVPHIQGYNEQFF.

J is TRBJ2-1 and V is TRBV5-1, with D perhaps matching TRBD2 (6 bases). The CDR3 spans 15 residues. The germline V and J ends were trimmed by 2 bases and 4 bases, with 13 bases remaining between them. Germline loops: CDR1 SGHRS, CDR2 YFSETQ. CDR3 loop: CASSLGLLLYNEQFF. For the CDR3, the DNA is TGCGCCAGCAGCTTAGGACTACTCCTTTACAATGAGCAGTTCTTC.

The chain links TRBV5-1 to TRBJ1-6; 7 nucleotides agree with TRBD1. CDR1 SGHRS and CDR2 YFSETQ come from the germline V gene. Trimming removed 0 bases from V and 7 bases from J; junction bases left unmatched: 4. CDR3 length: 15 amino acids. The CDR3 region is CASSLVSGGNSPLHF. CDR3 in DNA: TGCGCCAGCAGCTTGGTTTCAGGGGGAAATTCACCCCTCCACTTT.

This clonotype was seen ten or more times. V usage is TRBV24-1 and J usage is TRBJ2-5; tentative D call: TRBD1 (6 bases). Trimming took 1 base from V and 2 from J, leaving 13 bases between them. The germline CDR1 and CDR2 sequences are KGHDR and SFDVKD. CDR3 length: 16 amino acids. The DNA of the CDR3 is TGTGCCACCAGTGATTTAGGGGAAGGACAGCAAGAGACCCAGTACTTC. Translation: CATSDLGEGQQETQYF.

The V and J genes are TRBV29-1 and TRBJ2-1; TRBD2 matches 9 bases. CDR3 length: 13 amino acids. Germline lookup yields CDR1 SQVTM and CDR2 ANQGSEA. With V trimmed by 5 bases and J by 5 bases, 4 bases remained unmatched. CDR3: CSVQREAHNEQFF. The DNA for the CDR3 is TGCAGCGTTCAGCGGGAGGCCCACAATGAGCAGTTCTTC.

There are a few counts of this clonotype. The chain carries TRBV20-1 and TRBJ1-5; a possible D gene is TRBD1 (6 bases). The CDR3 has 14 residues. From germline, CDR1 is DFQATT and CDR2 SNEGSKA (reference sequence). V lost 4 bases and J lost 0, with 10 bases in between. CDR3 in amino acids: CSATTGHSNQPQHF. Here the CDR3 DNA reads TGCAGTGCTACTACAGGGCATAGCAATCAGCCCCAGCATTTT.

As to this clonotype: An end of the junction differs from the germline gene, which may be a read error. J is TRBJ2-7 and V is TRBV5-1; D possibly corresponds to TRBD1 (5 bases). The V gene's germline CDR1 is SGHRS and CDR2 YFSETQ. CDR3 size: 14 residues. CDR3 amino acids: CASSLRAGSYEQYF. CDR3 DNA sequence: TGTGCCAGCAGTTTACGTGCAGGGTCCTACGAGCAGTACTTC.

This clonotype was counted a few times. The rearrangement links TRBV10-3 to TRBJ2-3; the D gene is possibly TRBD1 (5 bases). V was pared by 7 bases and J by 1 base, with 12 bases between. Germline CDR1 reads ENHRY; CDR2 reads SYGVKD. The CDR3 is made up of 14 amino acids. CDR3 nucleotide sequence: TGTGCCATCACCCCGGACACACGCACAGATACGCAGTATTTT. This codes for CAITPDTRTDTQYF.

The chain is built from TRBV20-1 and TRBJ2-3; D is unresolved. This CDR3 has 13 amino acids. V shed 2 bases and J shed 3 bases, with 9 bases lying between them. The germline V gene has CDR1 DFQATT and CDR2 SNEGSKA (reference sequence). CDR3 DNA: TGCAGTGCTAGAATCGGCCCGACAGATACGCAGTATTTT. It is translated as CSARIGPTDTQYF.

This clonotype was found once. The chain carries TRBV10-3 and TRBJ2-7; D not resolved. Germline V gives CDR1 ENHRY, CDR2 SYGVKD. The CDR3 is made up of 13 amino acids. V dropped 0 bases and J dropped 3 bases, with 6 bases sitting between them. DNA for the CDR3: TGTGCCATCAGTGAGTCGCTCGGCTACGAGCAGTACTTC. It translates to CAISESLGYEQYF.

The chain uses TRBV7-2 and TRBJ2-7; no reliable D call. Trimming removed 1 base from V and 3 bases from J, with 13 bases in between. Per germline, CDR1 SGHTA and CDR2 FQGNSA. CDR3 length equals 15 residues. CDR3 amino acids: CASSLVGERGYEQYF. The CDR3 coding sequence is TGTGCCAGCAGCTTAGTTGGGGAAAGAGGCTACGAGCAGTACTTC.

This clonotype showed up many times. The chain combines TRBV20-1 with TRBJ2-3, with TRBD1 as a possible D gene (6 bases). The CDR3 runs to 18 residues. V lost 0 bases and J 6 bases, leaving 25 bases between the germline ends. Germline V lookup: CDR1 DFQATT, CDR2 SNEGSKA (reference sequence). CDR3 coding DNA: TGCAGTGCTAGAGATTTTGACTATTGGGTTCAGGGGAAGGATACGCAGTATTTT. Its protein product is CSARDFDYWVQGKDTQYF.

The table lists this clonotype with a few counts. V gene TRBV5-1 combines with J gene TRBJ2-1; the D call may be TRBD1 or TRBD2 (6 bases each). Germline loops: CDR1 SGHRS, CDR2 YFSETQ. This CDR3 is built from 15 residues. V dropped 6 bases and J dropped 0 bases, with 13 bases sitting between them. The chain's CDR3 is CASKSGGGSYNEQFF. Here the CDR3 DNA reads TGCGCCAGCAAGAGTGGAGGGGGCTCCTACAATGAGCAGTTCTTC.

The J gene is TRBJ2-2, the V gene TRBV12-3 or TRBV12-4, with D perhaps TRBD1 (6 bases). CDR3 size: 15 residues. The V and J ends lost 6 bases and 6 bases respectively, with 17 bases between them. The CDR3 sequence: CASSPITGFSGELFF. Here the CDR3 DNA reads TGTGCCAGCAGCCCGATCACAGGGTTTTCCGGGGAGCTGTTTTTT.

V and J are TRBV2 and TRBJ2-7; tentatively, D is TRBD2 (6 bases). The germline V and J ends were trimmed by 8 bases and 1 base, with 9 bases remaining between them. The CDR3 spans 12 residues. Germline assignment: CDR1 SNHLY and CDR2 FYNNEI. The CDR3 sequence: CASGDFSYEQYF. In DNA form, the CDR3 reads TGTGCCAGCGGGGACTTTTCCTACGAGCAGTACTTC.

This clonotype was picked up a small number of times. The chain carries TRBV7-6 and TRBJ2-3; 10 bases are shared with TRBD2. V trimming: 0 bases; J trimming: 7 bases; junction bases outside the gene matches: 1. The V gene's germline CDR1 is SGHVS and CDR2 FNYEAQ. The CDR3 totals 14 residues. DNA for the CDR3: TGTGCCAGCAGCTTAGCTAGCGGGGGGCATACGCAGTATTTT. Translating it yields CASSLASGGHTQYF.

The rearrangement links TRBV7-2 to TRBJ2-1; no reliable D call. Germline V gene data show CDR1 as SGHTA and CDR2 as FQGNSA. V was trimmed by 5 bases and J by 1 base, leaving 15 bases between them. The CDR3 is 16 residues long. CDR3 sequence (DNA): TGTGCCAGCAGCCTAATACCAGTATGGTCCTACAATGAGCAGTTCTTC. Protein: CASSLIPVWSYNEQFF.

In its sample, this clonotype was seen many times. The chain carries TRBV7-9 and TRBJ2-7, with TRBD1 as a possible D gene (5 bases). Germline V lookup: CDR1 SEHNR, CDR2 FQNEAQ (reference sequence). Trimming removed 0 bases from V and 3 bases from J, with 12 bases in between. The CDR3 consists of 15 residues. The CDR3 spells CASSLAETELYEQYF. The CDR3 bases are TGTGCCAGCAGCTTAGCGGAGACAGAGCTCTACGAGCAGTACTTC.

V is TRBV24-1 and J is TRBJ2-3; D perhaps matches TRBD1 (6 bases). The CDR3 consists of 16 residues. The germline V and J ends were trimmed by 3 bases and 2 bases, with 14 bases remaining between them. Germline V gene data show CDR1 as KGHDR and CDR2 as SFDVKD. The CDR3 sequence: CATSDRVRGLTDTQYF. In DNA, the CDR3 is TGTGCCACCAGTGATCGTGTCAGGGGTCTCACAGATACGCAGTATTTT.

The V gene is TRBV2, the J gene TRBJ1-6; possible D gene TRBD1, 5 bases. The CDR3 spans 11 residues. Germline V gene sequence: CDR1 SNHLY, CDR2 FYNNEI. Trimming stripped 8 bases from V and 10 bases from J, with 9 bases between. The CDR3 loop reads CASGEGSPLHF. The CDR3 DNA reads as TGTGCCAGCGGCGAGGGGTCACCCCTCCACTTT.

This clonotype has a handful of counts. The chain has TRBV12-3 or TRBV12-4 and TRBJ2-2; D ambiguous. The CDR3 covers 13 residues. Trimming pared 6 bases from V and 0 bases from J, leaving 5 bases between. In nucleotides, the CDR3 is TGTGCCAGCAGACCCCCGAACACCGGGGAGCTGTTTTTT. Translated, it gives CASRPPNTGELFF.

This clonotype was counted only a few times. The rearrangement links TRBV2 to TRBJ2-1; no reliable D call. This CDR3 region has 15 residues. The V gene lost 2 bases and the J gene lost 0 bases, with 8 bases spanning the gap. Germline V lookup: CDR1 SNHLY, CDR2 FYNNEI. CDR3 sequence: CASSELTSSYNEQFF. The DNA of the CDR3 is TGTGCCAGCAGTGAATTAACAAGCTCCTACAATGAGCAGTTCTTC.

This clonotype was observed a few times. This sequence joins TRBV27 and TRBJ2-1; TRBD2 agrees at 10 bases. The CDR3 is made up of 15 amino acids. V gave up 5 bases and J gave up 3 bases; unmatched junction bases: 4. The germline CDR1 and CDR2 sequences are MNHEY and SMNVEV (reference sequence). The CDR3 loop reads CASSEREGIYNEQFF. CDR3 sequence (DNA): TGTGCCAGCAGTGAGCGGGAGGGGATCTACAATGAGCAGTTCTTC.

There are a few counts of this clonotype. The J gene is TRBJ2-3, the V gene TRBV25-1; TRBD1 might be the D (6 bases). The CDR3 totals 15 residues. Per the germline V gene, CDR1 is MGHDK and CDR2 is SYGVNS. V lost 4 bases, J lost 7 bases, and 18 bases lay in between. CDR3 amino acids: CASSGFQGLSYTQYF. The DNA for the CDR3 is TGTGCCAGCAGTGGATTCCAGGGGCTCTCCTATACGCAGTATTTT.

Here the CDR3 DNA reads TGTGCCAGCACACCCAGTGTGCTAGCCAAAAACATTCAGTACTTC. This gives the protein CASTPSVLAKNIQYF. V gene TRBV6-2 or TRBV6-3 combines with J gene TRBJ2-4, with D uncertain. Trimming took off 7 bases at V and 0 bases at J, with 13 bases between the two ends. Germline values: CDR1 MNHEY, CDR2 SVGEGT. CDR3 length: 15 residues.